This TCR beta chain stems from a study of shared clonotypes between healthy human individuals. Study results and caveats: Larger estimated richness was generally recorded for naive subsets relative to memory subsets.

A word on this clone: The target antigen is unknown.

CDR1 is SQVTM, CDR2 ANQGSEA, per germline. The V end was cut by 6 bases, the J end by 2 bases, with 13 bases between. The CDR3 is 13 amino acids. Some clones are missing from TCRdb's copy, which holds only in-frame ones; the method was immunoSEQ multiplex PCR. This table has roughly 2.5 million clones, 90% to 95% appearing once. The specimen sequenced was naive CD4+ T cells sorted from blood. The subset is: CD45RA+ positively selected. This receptor was taken from a man aged 18-30 years in good health. This chain joins TRBV29-1 and TRBJ2-5; D not resolved. The CDR3 sequence is CSVIRLGQETQYF. The CDR3 coding sequence is TGCAGCGTAATCCGTTTGGGGCAAGAGACCCAGTACTTC.